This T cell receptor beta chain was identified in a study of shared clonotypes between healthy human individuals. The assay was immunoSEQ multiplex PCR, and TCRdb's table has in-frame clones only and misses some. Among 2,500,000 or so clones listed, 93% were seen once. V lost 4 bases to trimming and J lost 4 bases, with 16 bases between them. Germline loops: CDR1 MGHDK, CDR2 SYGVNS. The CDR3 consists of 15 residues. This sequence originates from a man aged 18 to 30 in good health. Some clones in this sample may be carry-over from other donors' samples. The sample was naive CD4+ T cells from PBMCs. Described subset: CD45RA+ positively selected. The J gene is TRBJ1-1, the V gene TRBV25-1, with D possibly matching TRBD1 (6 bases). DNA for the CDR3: TGTGCCAGCAGTGCCTACAGGGTCGGTAGCACTGAAGCTTTCTTT. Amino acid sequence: CASSAYRVGSTEAFF.